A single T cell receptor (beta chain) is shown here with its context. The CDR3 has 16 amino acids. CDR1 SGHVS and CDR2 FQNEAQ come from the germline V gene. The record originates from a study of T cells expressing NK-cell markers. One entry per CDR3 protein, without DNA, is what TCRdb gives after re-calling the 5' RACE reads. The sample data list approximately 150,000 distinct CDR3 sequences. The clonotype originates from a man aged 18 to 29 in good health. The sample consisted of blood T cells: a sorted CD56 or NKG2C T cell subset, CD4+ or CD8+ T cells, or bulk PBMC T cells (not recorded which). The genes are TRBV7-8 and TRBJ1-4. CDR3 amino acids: CASSNSLGTANEKLFF.